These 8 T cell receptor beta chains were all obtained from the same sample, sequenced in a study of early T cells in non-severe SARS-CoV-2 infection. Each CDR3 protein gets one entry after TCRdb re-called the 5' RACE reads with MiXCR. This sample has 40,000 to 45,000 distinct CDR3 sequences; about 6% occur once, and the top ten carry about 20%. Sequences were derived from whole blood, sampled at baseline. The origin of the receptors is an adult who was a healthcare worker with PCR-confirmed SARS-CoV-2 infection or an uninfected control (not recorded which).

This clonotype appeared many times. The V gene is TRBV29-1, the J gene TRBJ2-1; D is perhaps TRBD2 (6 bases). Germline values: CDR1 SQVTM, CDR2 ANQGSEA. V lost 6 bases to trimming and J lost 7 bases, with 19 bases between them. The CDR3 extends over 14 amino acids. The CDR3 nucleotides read TGCAGCGTACCCCCCCCCGGGAGCGGGAATGAGCAGTTCTTC. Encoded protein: CSVPPPGSGNEQFF.

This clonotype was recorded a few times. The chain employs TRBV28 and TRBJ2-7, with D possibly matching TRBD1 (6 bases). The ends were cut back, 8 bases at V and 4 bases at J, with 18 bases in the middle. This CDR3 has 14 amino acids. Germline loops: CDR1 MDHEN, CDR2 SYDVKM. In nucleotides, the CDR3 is TGTGCCAGCTACAGTGGGCAGGGGTGGTACGAGCAGTACTTC. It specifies CASYSGQGWYEQYF.

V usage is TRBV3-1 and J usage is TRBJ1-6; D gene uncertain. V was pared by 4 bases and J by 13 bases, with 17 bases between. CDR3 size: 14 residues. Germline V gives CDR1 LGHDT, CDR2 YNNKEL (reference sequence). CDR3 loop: CASSLSNSQFPLHF. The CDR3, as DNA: TGTGCCAGCAGCCTTTCTAATTCCCAGTTTCCCCTCCACTTT. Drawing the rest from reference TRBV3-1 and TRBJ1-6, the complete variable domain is DTAVSQTPKYLVTQMGNDKSIKCEQNLGHDTMYWYKQDSKKFLKIMFSYNNKELIINETVPNRFSPKSPDKAHLNLHINSLELGDSAVYFCASSLSNSQFPLHFGNGTRLTVT.

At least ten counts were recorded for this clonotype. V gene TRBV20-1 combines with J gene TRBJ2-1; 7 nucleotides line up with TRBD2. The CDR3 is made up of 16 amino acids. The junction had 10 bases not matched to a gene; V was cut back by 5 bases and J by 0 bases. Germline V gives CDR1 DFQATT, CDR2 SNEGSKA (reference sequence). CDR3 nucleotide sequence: TGCAGTGCTGAGCATCAGCTAGCGGACTCCTACAATGAGCAGTTCTTC. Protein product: CSAEHQLADSYNEQFF.

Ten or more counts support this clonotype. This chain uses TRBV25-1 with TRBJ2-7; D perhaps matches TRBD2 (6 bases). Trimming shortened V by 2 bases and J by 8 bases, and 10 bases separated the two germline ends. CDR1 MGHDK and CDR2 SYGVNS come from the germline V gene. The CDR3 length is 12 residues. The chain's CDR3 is CASSEGDWKQYF. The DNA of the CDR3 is TGTGCCAGCAGTGAAGGGGACTGGAAGCAGTACTTC.

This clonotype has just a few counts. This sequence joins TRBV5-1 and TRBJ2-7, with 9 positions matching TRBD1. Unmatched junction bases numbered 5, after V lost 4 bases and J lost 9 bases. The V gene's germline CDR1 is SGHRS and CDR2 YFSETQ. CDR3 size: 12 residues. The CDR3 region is CASSEGQGAQYF. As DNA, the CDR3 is TGCGCCAGCAGCGAGGGACAGGGCGCGCAGTACTTC.

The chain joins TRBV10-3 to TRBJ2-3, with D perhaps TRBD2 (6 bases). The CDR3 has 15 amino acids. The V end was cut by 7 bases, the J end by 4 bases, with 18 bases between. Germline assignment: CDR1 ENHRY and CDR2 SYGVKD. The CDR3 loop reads CAITPHGGNPDTQYF. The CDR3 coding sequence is TGTGCCATCACCCCCCATGGGGGGAATCCAGATACGCAGTATTTT.

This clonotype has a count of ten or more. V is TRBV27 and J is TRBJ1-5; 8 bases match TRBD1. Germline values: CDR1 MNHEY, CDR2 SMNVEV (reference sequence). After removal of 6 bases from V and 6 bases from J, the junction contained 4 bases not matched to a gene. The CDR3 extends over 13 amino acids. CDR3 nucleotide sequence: TGTGCCAGCAGAGAGGACAGGGTTCAGCCCCAGCATTTT. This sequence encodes CASREDRVQPQHF.